This T cell receptor beta chain was recorded in a study of molecular identifiers for immune sequencing clone quantification. This clonotype has a single count. Its antigen is still unknown. With a much larger clone just one base away, this may be a read error. The missing conserved phenylalanine or tryptophan at the end of this CDR3 makes a read error likely. TCRdb ran MiXCR on the PCR reads and lists one entry per CDR3 protein. The sample records around 70,000 distinct CDR3 sequences, 15% to 20% being singletons. Trimming left V 5 bases short and J 0 bases short, with 9 bases between. This CDR3 spans 14 amino acids. Study conclusions and caveats: In naive cells, under 1% of molecules belonged to clones above 20 RNA copies, against over 97% in effector cells.

Libraries from naive CD8 cells were generated from roughly 21,000 to 960,000 sorted cells (with 10%, 30% or 50% RNA). Sorting was used to obtain naive CD8 T cells (CD8+CD4-CCR7+CD45RA+). V is TRBV12-3 or TRBV12-4 and J is TRBJ2-3; possible D gene TRBD2, 6 bases. Sequenced input: naive CD8+ T cells from blood, with Jurkat cell RNA spiked in. Subset given: FACS-sorted CD8+CD4-CCR7+CD45RA+ naive T cells. This sequence originates from a human donor in good health. Some libraries in this study had Jurkat cell RNA spiked in. The CDR3 here is CASSLLASTDTQYS. The CDR3, as DNA: TGTGCCAGCAGTCTCCTAGCGAGCACAGATACGCAGTATTCT.